The entry below gives a single T cell receptor beta chain sequence along with its context. The junction and the germline gene differ at one end; a read error may be behind it. This table comes from immunoSEQ multiplex PCR, and its TCRdb copy is limited to in-frame clones, with some not included. The sample yields under 150,000 clones, about 95% seen once. CDR3 size: 16 residues. Germline lookup yields CDR1 SSHAT and CDR2 FNYEAQ (reference sequence). These data come from a study of control samples from healthy donors and cancer patients. The TCR sequence derives from a man aged 25 to 45 in good health. The sequenced material came from blood. The chain joins TRBV7-7 to TRBJ1-1; D is unresolved. This CDR3 reads CASSLALLLLGTEAFF. CDR3 coding DNA: TGTGCTAGCAGCTTAGCCCTCCTTTTACTGGGCACTGAAGCTTTCTTT.